One sample yielded the 18 T cell receptor beta chains listed below, sequenced in a study of shared clonotypes between healthy human individuals. Sequencing was performed with immunoSEQ multiplex PCR; in TCRdb, only in-frame clones are kept and a portion is missing. The data show more than 450,000 clones, 79% seen once. The sequencing input was PBMCs. These receptors were obtained from a woman between 40 and 55 years old in good health. Some clones in this sample may be carry-over from other donors' samples.

The CDR3, as DNA: TGTGCCAGCAGTCGGTTGCTCGGGACAGTACCTGAAGCTTTCTTT. Translation: CASSRLLGTVPEAFF. V and J are TRBV28 and TRBJ1-1; TRBD1 matches at 7 bases. The CDR3 sequence is 15 residues long. V lost 5 bases and J lost 6; bases outside the gene matches: 12. CDR1 is MDHEN and CDR2 is SYDVKM in the germline V gene.

In the case of this clone: It is likely a read error: a sequence one base away is far more abundant. The rearrangement links TRBV6-1 to TRBJ2-5; D may be TRBD1 or TRBD2 (5 bases each). The germline V gene encodes CDR1 MNHNS and CDR2 SASEGT. CDR3 length: 13 amino acids. The CDR3 protein is CTSRALGVETQYF. The CDR3 DNA sequence: TGTACCAGCAGAGCACTAGGGGTGGAGACCCAGTACTTC.

This clone was detected only once. The V and J genes are TRBV5-8 and TRBJ2-7; no definite D call. The CDR3 has 14 amino acids. CDR1 is SGHTS and CDR2 is YDEGEE in the germline V gene. The germline V and J ends were trimmed by 1 base and 1 base, with 9 bases remaining between them. CDR3 loop: CASSLFSQSYEQYF. As DNA, the CDR3 is TGTGCCAGCAGCTTGTTTAGTCAGTCCTACGAGCAGTACTTC.

The table lists this clone with a few counts. The chain joins TRBV7-2 to TRBJ1-5; D might be TRBD1 (6 bases). CDR3 size: 15 residues. CDR1 is SGHTA, CDR2 FQGNSA, per germline. V was pared by 0 bases and J by 4 bases, with 10 bases between. The CDR3 DNA reads TGTGCCAGCAGCTTAGCGATACAGGGTAATCAGCCCCAGCATTTT. Its protein product is CASSLAIQGNQPQHF.

DNA for the CDR3: TGTGCCAGCAGTGTTGGGACAGGGGGAAAGGGTCATCAGCCCCAGCATTTT. Its translation is CASSVGTGGKGHQPQHF. The chain couples TRBV2 to TRBJ1-5, with 11 nucleotides matching TRBD1. This CDR3 spans 17 amino acids. Germline loops: CDR1 SNHLY, CDR2 FYNNEI. After removal of 4 bases from V and 5 bases from J, the junction contained 10 bases not matched to a gene.

This clone was recorded once. The chain employs TRBV4-2 and TRBJ1-5; TRBD1 matches at 7 bases. Germline V gene data show CDR1 as LGHNA and CDR2 as YNFKEQ. Trimming took 0 bases from V and 1 from J; bases not matched to a gene: 6. This CDR3 spans 17 amino acids. CDR3 sequence: CASSQDQGEGSNQPQHF. CDR3 bases: TGTGCCAGCAGCCAAGATCAGGGGGAGGGGAGCAATCAGCCCCAGCATTTT.

The CDR3 loop reads CASSLTPNYEQYF. DNA for the CDR3: TGTGCCAGCAGTTTGACACCCAACTACGAGCAGTACTTC. The chain has TRBV27 and TRBJ2-7; D is unclear. Trimming pared 3 bases from V and 3 bases from J, leaving 9 bases between. Germline V gives CDR1 MNHEY, CDR2 SMNVEV (reference sequence). There are 13 residues in the CDR3.

This clone appeared once. The rearrangement links TRBV15 to TRBJ1-2, with TRBD1 matching over 7 bases. This CDR3 region has 12 residues. Germline lookup yields CDR1 LNHNV and CDR2 YYDKDF (reference sequence). V was pared by 4 bases and J by 8 bases, with 4 bases of the junction left unmatched. The CDR3 DNA sequence: TGTGCCACCAGCAAGACAGGGTTCGGCTACACCTTC. Protein: CATSKTGFGYTF.

V and J are TRBV7-9 and TRBJ2-1; D is unresolved. This CDR3 is built from 12 residues. Germline V CDR1 and CDR2: SEHNR, FQNEAQ (reference sequence). The V end lost 4 bases, the J end lost 8 bases, and 9 bases lay between the germline ends. The CDR3 sequence is CASSYVSDEQFF. CDR3 DNA sequence: TGTGCCAGCAGCTATGTTTCCGATGAGCAGTTCTTC.

The J gene is TRBJ1-1, the V gene TRBV18; D not certain. This CDR3 spans 16 amino acids. V lost 1 base and J lost 2, with 14 bases in between. The germline CDR1 and CDR2 sequences are KGHSH and LQKENI. CDR3 sequence (DNA): TGTGCCAGCTCACCACGAAGGGTCGGACTCAACACTGAAGCTTTCTTT. Its protein product is CASSPRRVGLNTEAFF.

This clone was observed a few times. J is TRBJ1-2 and V is TRBV4-2; D is perhaps TRBD1 (6 bases). The germline V gene has CDR1 LGHNA and CDR2 YNFKEQ. CDR3 length: 15 residues. Trimming pared 0 bases from V and 6 bases from J, leaving 14 bases between. The DNA for the CDR3 is TGTGCCAGCAGCCAAGAATATGGGCAGGGGCATGGCTACACCTTC. It encodes CASSQEYGQGHGYTF.

This clone was found once. The chain combines TRBV7-2 with TRBJ2-7; D is ambiguous. The CDR3 is 14 amino acids. Looked up from germline, CDR1 is SGHTA and CDR2 is FQGNSA. Trimming removed 6 bases at V and 5 bases at J, with 17 bases between. CDR3 sequence (DNA): TGTGCCAGCAGTCCAGCCGGACGGCCAAACGAGCAGTACTTC. This sequence encodes CASSPAGRPNEQYF.

The rearrangement joins TRBV9 to TRBJ2-1, with D perhaps given as TRBD1 or TRBD2 (5 bases each). V shed 0 bases and J shed 1 base, with 11 bases lying between them. The V gene's germline CDR1 is SGDLS and CDR2 YYNGEE. The CDR3 covers 16 residues. The CDR3 spells CASSVAGTSSYNEQFF. DNA for the CDR3: TGTGCCAGCAGCGTAGCTGGGACGTCTTCCTACAATGAGCAGTTCTTC.

J is TRBJ2-1 and V is TRBV5-4; 8 nucleotides agree with TRBD2. V was clipped by 6 bases and J by 5 bases; unmatched bases: 13. Per the germline V gene, CDR1 is SGHNT and CDR2 is YYREEE (reference sequence). The CDR3 sequence is 16 residues long. DNA for the CDR3: TGTGCCAGCACCGGAGTAGTTAGCGGGACGCACAATGAGCAGTTCTTC. It encodes CASTGVVSGTHNEQFF.

In its sample, this clone was seen a few times. The J gene is TRBJ2-1, the V gene TRBV6-4; the match to TRBD2 covers 11 bases. Germline trimming cut 4 bases from V and 8 bases from J; bases unmatched to any gene: 4. Germline CDR1 MRHNA, CDR2 SNTAGT. This CDR3 is built from 14 residues. This chain's CDR3 is CASSGLAGSDEQFF. CDR3 DNA: TGTGCCAGCAGTGGACTAGCGGGATCGGATGAGCAGTTCTTC.

This clone was seen just once. The rearrangement joins TRBV6-6 to TRBJ2-7; D gene ambiguous. V was cut by 7 bases and J by 2 bases, with 15 bases left in between. This CDR3 comprises 14 residues. Germline loops: CDR1 MNHNY, CDR2 SVGAGI (reference sequence). CDR3 region: CASTQAISAYEQYF. In DNA form, the CDR3 reads TGTGCCAGCACTCAGGCGATAAGCGCCTACGAGCAGTACTTC.

The chain links TRBV6-6 to TRBJ1-3, with D maybe TRBD1 (6 bases). CDR3 length: 15 amino acids. V lost 5 bases and J 4 bases, leaving 15 bases between the germline ends. In germline, CDR1 is MNHNY, CDR2 SVGAGI (reference sequence). The CDR3 region is CASSPEGVAGNTIYF. CDR3 bases: TGTGCCAGCAGTCCAGAGGGGGTCGCAGGAAACACCATATATTTT.

With regard to this clone: A much larger clone sits a single nucleotide away, making a read error possible. The chain couples TRBV7-6 to TRBJ2-3; D is ambiguous. V lost 5 bases, J lost 2 bases, and 5 bases lay in between. The CDR3 is 12 amino acids. Germline loops: CDR1 SGHVS, CDR2 FNYEAQ. CDR3 in DNA: TGTGCCAGCAGCCCACACACAGATACGCAGTATTTT. It translates to CASSPHTDTQYF.